The 22 T cell receptor beta chains below were found in one sample sequenced in a study of blood T cell repertoires in COVID-19 (dated by TCRdb to the early 2020s). The method behind the library was the immunoSEQ multiplex PCR assay. TCRdb's version of the immuneACCESS table is confined to in-frame rearrangements and falls short of the full clone set. An unresolved V gene accounts for under half of the shortfall where checked; the remainder is of unknown origin. The sample has 45,000 to 65,000 clones on record, roughly four fifths of them singletons. The ten largest account for roughly 5.5% of the sample. The specimen was peripheral blood. The receptors were sampled from a woman aged 55-69 years with acute or convalescent COVID-19.

The chain links TRBV5-1 to TRBJ1-1; no clear D gene. Germline CDR1 is SGHRS and CDR2 is YFSETQ. The ends were cut back, 0 bases at V and 4 bases at J, with 4 bases in the middle. This CDR3 contains 12 residues. For the CDR3, the DNA is TGCGCCAGCAGCTTGGGAGCCACTGAAGCTTTCTTT. Protein product: CASSLGATEAFF.

This rearrangement joins TRBV2 to TRBJ1-4, with unresolved D. V was trimmed by 4 bases and J by 12 bases, leaving 12 bases between them. Germline CDR1 SNHLY, CDR2 FYNNEI. The CDR3 contains 12 residues. The CDR3 coding sequence is TGTGCCAGCAGTGGGCAGGTGGGCCAACTGTTTTTT. Translation: CASSGQVGQLFF.

This clone was detected only a few times. The chain has TRBV5-4 and TRBJ2-5; 15 nucleotides align to TRBD2. There are 16 residues in the CDR3. Germline assignment: CDR1 SGHNT and CDR2 YYREEE (reference sequence). V lost 3 bases and J lost 2; bases outside the gene matches: 2. The CDR3 reads CASSWGLAGGQETQYF. CDR3 bases: TGTGCCAGCAGCTGGGGACTAGCGGGGGGACAAGAGACCCAGTACTTC.

The V gene is TRBV5-6, the J gene TRBJ1-1; possible D gene TRBD1, 5 bases. Trimming removed 2 bases from V and 1 base from J, with 9 bases in between. The V gene's germline CDR1 is SGHDT and CDR2 YYEEEE. The CDR3 loop spans 14 amino acids. CDR3 amino acids: CASSLGHPNTEAFF. The CDR3 coding sequence is TGTGCCAGCAGCTTAGGACACCCGAACACTGAAGCTTTCTTT.

This sequence joins TRBV5-1 and TRBJ2-3; TRBD2 is a possible D gene (5 bases). The germline V gene encodes CDR1 SGHRS and CDR2 YFSETQ. This CDR3 has 14 residues. Trimming stripped 4 bases from V and 0 bases from J, with 9 bases between. This chain's CDR3 is CASSAAGSTDTQYF. As DNA, the CDR3 is TGCGCCAGCAGCGCGGCGGGTAGCACAGATACGCAGTATTTT.

The chain combines TRBV24-1 with TRBJ2-1; 8 bases are a match to TRBD2. There are 15 residues in the CDR3. CDR1 KGHDR and CDR2 SFDVKD come from the germline V gene. V was clipped by 4 bases and J by 8 bases; unmatched bases: 9. CDR3 residues: CATSDHRSGIDEQFF. CDR3 DNA sequence: TGTGCCACCAGTGACCACCGTAGCGGGATAGATGAGCAGTTCTTC.

This rearrangement joins TRBV9 to TRBJ1-2; TRBD1 matches 7 bases. Germline loops: CDR1 SGDLS, CDR2 YYNGEE. The ends lost 0 bases at V and 0 bases at J; junction bases unmatched: 29. This CDR3 contains 24 residues. As DNA, the CDR3 is TGTGCCAGCAGCGTAGCTACGAGGAATGGAGGGAGCGTGAAAATACAGGGGCCTAACTATGGCTACACCTTC. This sequence encodes CASSVATRNGGSVKIQGPNYGYTF.

This clone was seen only once. The genes are TRBV27 and TRBJ1-1; no reliable D call. The germline gives CDR1 MNHEY, CDR2 SMNVEV (reference sequence). The ends were cut back, 8 bases at V and 1 base at J, with 11 bases in the middle. The CDR3 totals 13 residues. This CDR3 reads CASRGSGNTEAFF. In DNA, the CDR3 is TGTGCCAGCCGAGGTTCTGGGAACACTGAAGCTTTCTTT.

The chain is built from TRBV27 and TRBJ1-5; 7 bases agree with TRBD1. The germline CDR1 and CDR2 sequences are MNHEY and SMNVEV (reference sequence). CDR3 length: 16 residues. V was clipped by 2 bases and J by 6 bases; unmatched bases: 10. The CDR3 spells CASSLRPTGLGQPQHF. The CDR3 DNA reads as TGTGCCAGCAGTTTACGGCCGACAGGGTTGGGTCAGCCCCAGCATTTT.

The chain recombines TRBV6-1 with TRBJ2-7, with a tentative D call TRBD2 (5 bases). V dropped 2 bases and J dropped 6 bases, with 14 bases sitting between them. This CDR3 comprises 14 residues. The germline V gene encodes CDR1 MNHNS and CDR2 SASEGT. This CDR3 reads CASSESHRETEQYF. The CDR3 DNA sequence: TGTGCCAGCAGTGAAAGTCATAGGGAGACCGAGCAGTACTTC.

CDR3 DNA sequence: TGCGCCAGCAGTATTTTGCCGGGGAGCAATCAGCCCCAGCATTTT. Protein product: CASSILPGSNQPQHF. V is TRBV5-1 and J is TRBJ1-5; no clear D. The CDR3 has 15 amino acids. In germline, CDR1 is SGHRS, CDR2 YFSETQ. Trimming cost V 5 bases and J 1 base, with 13 bases left between them.

The gene calls are TRBV11-2 and TRBJ2-2, with D uncertain. V lost 4 bases and J 6 bases, leaving 9 bases between the germline ends. The CDR3 is made up of 13 amino acids. CDR1 SGHAT and CDR2 FQNNGV come from the germline V gene. The DNA of the CDR3 is TGTGCCAGCAGCTCCTCCCTCCCCGGGGAGCTGTTTTTT. It is translated as CASSSSLPGELFF.

V and J are TRBV5-4 and TRBJ2-2, with 10 bases that match TRBD2. The germline CDR1 and CDR2 sequences are SGHNT and YYREEE (reference sequence). The CDR3 extends over 15 amino acids. V was clipped by 4 bases and J by 7 bases; unmatched bases: 7. The CDR3 DNA reads as TGTGCCAGCAGCACCGGGACTAGCGCTGGCGGGGAGCTGTTTTTT. It codes for CASSTGTSAGGELFF.

A remark on this clone: Its ends do not fully match the called genes, so a read error is possible. The chain recombines TRBV5-1 with TRBJ2-2; a possible D gene is TRBD2 (5 bases). The V gene's germline CDR1 is SGHRS and CDR2 YFSETQ. This CDR3 has 13 amino acids. For the CDR3, the DNA is TGCGCCAGCAGCTTGGGGGGTCTTCGGGAACTGTTTTTT. It codes for CASSLGGLRELFF.

The chain links TRBV2 to TRBJ1-4, with 8 bases aligning to TRBD1. Germline CDR1 reads SNHLY; CDR2 reads FYNNEI. The CDR3 totals 15 residues. After removal of 7 bases from V and 8 bases from J, the junction contained 12 bases not matched to a gene. CDR3 DNA: TGTGCCAGCATTTATAACAGGGGGGCCGAAGAAAAACTGTTTTTT. It yields the protein CASIYNRGAEEKLFF.

The chain recombines TRBV19 with TRBJ2-1; no reliable D call. In germline, CDR1 is LNHDA, CDR2 SQIVND (reference sequence). Trimming shortened V by 6 bases and J by 0 bases, and 15 bases separated the two germline ends. This CDR3 spans 16 amino acids. The DNA of the CDR3 is TGTGCCAGTAGATTGGCGACTCGGAGCTCCTACAATGAGCAGTTCTTC. Its translation is CASRLATRSSYNEQFF.

The chain links TRBV19 to TRBJ2-6; D is unresolved. Germline V gene data show CDR1 as LNHDA and CDR2 as SQIVND (reference sequence). The length of the CDR3 is 13 residues. V lost 5 bases and J lost 4, with 6 bases in between. CDR3 loop: CASSLLGANVLTF. CDR3 sequence (DNA): TGTGCCAGTAGTCTATTGGGGGCCAACGTCCTGACTTTC.

This chain joins TRBV7-3 and TRBJ1-5; no definite D call. Per the germline V gene, CDR1 is SGHTA and CDR2 is FQGTGA. V was shortened by 2 bases and J by 4 bases, with 6 bases between the two germline ends. This CDR3 has 13 residues. DNA of the CDR3: TGTGCCAGCAGCTTAGACTATAATCAGCCCCAGCATTTT. Translation gives CASSLDYNQPQHF.

The chain links TRBV30 to TRBJ2-5, with 8 bases that match TRBD2. Trimming removed 2 bases from V and 5 bases from J; junction bases left unmatched: 4. Germline V gene sequence: CDR1 GTSNPN, CDR2 SVGIG (reference sequence). The CDR3 totals 13 residues. CDR3 coding DNA: TGTGCCTGGAGTCGGGGGGGGTGGGAGACCCAGTACTTC. It specifies CAWSRGGWETQYF.

The rearrangement links TRBV19 to TRBJ2-1, with 8 bases fitting TRBD1. The junction had 4 bases not matched to a gene; V was cut back by 1 base and J by 2 bases. This CDR3 contains 16 residues. Germline V lookup: CDR1 LNHDA, CDR2 SQIVND (reference sequence). CDR3: CASSIAETGAYNEQFF. As DNA, the CDR3 is TGTGCCAGTAGTATAGCGGAGACAGGGGCCTACAATGAGCAGTTCTTC. Full variable domain (rest looked up from reference TRBV19 and TRBJ2-1): DGGITQSPKYLFRKEGQNVTLSCEQNLNHDAMYWYRQDPGQGLRLIYYSQIVNDFQKGDIAEGYSVSREKKESFPLTVTSAQKNPTAFYLCASSIAETGAYNEQFFGPGTRLTVL.

The DNA of the CDR3 is TGTGCCAGCAGTGAAAGAGGGGGACAGGGGGCTTTACAGCCCCAGCATTTT. Residues: CASSERGGQGALQPQHF. The chain carries TRBV6-1 and TRBJ1-5; 12 positions agree with TRBD1. V was pared by 2 bases and J by 7 bases, with 9 bases of the junction left unmatched. This CDR3 comprises 17 residues. Germline-derived CDR1 and CDR2 are MNHNS and SASEGT.

This rearrangement joins TRBV7-2 to TRBJ1-2; no clear D gene. The CDR3 has 12 residues. Between the trimmed V and J ends, which lost 5 bases and 0 bases, there was a span of 4 bases. The germline gives CDR1 SGHTA, CDR2 FQGNSA. Here the CDR3 reads CASSLTNYGYTF. The CDR3 DNA is TGTGCCAGCAGCCTTACTAACTATGGCTACACCTTC.